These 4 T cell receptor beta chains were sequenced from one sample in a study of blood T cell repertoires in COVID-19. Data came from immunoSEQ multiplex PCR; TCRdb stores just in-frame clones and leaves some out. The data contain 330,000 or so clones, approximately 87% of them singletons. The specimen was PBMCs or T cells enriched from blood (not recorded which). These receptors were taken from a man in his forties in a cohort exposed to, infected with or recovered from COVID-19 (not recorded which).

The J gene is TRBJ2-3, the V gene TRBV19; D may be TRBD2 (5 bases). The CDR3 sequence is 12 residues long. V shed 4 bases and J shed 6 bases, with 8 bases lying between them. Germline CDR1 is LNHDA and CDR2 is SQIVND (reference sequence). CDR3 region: CASSRAGDTQYF. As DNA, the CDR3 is TGTGCCAGTAGTAGGGCGGGCGATACGCAGTATTTT.

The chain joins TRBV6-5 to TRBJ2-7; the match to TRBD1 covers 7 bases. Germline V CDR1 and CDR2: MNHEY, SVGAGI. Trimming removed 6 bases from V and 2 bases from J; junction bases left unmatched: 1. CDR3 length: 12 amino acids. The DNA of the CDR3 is TGTGCCAGCAGCGGGACAGCCTACGAGCAGTACTTC. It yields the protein CASSGTAYEQYF.

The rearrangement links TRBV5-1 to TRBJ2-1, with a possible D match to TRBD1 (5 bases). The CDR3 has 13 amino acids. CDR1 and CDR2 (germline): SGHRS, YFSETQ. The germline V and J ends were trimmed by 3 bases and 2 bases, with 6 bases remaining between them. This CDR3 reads CASSSGTYNEQFF. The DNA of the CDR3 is TGCGCCAGCAGCTCAGGGACCTACAATGAGCAGTTCTTC.

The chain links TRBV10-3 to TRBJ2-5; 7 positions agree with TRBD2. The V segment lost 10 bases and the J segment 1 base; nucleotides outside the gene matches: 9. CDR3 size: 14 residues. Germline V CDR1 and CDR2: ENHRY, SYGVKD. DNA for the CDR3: TGTGCCACCCGAGGGAGCGGGGCCCAAGAGACCCAGTACTTC. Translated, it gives CATRGSGAQETQYF.